One TCR beta chain is described in this entry. Its antigen is undetermined. The CDR3 is 14 residues long. Germline V gene data show CDR1 as GTSNPN and CDR2 as SVGIG (reference sequence). Trimming cost V 4 bases and J 5 bases, with 14 bases left between them. This entry comes from a study of beta chain features in type 1 diabetes. The study's findings and limits: The VDJ junctions of type 1 diabetes patients carried fewer insertions and more deletions.

Of the isolated RNA, all was reverse transcribed, and so the sequenced material was expressed TCRB transcripts. Using immunoSEQ multiplex PCR, the repertoire was profiled, and TCRdb retains in-frame clones only, with some absent. The data show more than 150,000 clones, approximately 9.9% seen once. The sequencing sample was made of central memory CD4+ T cells from blood. This chain uses TRBV30 with TRBJ2-2; D is uncertain. The receptor was derived from a woman younger than 30 in good health. CDR3 loop: CAWNTKSQTGELFF. DNA for the CDR3: TGTGCCTGGAACACTAAAAGTCAGACCGGGGAGCTGTTTTTT.